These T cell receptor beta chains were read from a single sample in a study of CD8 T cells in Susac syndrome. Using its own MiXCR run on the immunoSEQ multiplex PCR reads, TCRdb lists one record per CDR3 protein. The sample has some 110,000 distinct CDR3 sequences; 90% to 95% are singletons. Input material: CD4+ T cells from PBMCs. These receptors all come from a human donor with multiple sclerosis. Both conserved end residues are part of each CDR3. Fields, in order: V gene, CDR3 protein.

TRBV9,CASSVGQYNSPLHF
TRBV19,CASYSSGTAVEKLFF
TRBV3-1,CASSRALGTYNEQFF
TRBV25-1,CASSEGRERLNEQFF
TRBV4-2,CASSQEVRGYEQYF
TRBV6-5,CASSPPGQGQYF
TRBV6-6,CASSTAGGLAKNIQYF
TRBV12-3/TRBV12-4,CASRQGMGNQPQHF
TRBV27,CASSQSYREPQHF
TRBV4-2,CASSRRDGTGDSYEQYF
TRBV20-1,CSARLQGSGNTIYF
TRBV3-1,CASSQDWGQPQHF
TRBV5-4,CASSLEASGAGDTQYF
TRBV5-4,CASSLDFGSSYNSPLHF
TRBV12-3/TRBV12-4,CASSPGTQPQHF
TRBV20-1,CSARSGTENSPLHF
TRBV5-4,CASSFQVSGANVLTF
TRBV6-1,CASSEAYTAEKLFF
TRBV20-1,CSAETGTIYGYTF
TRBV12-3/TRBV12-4,CASSLSGQNTIYF
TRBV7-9,CASSRRIAETPNNEQFF
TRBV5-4,CASSPDGQGGTQYF
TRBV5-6,CASSFGTGWRYDYEQYF
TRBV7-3,CASSSGQASTDTQYF
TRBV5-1,CASSGVEGVNTEAFF
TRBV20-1,CSARSPKRGSGNTIYF
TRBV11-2,CASSLGRNNQPQHF
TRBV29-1,CSFTGGRTGANVLTF
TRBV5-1,CASGRGSTDTQYF
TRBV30,CAWSVKGIDGYTF
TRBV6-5,CASSYGTGELFF
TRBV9,CASSVSDGGAFNEQFF
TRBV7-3,CASSLERVSNEQFF
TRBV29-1,CSGRGNTGELFF
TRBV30,CAWDSGDFGSPLHF
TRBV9,CASSVDGQGAGGYTF
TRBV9,CASSLQGGEQYF
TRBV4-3,CASSYNTGMKDYGYTF